What follows is one T cell receptor beta chain and its context. The data were taken from a study of T cells in tumors after PD-1 blockade. Only in-frame clones appear in the TCRdb table, and some are missing; sequencing was by immunoSEQ multiplex PCR. Of 7,500 to 9,500 clones in the sample, 55% to 75% were seen once. V dropped 0 bases and J dropped 5; count of bases not matched to a gene: 4. This CDR3 has 15 amino acids. Germline V gene sequence: CDR1 SGHNT, CDR2 YYREEE (reference sequence). The receptor was derived from a human donor with basal cell carcinoma. The V and J genes are TRBV5-4 and TRBJ2-5; 10 bases are shared with TRBD2. Sequencing used tumor tissue, obtained after anti-PD-1 treatment. DNA of the CDR3: TGTGCCAGCAGCTTGGTAGCGGGGGGCCGGGAGACCCAGTACTTC. Amino acids: CASSLVAGGRETQYF.